The 27 T cell receptor beta chains given below trace back to one sample, sequenced in a study of cytomegalovirus exposure and HLA in healthy donors (dated by TCRdb to 2016 to 2017). Libraries were constructed by the immunoSEQ multiplex PCR assay. The multiplex PCR relied on a mix of 60 forward primers for TCR Vbeta segments and 13 reverse primers for TCR Jbeta segments. The immuneACCESS repertoire file appears here via TCRdb, limited to in-frame rearrangements. These files lack a portion of the clones; in checked studies, under half of the deficit traces to unresolved V genes, and the cause of the others is not known. Across this sample there are 95,000 to 150,000 clones, with more than 60% seen only once. The ten most abundant clones make up less than 3.5% of the sample. Sequences were obtained from PBMCs. The receptors were gathered from a woman aged 40 to 50 in good health and CMV-seropositive.

The chain uses TRBV27 and TRBJ2-5; D is perhaps TRBD2 (6 bases). The V end lost 8 bases, the J end lost 5 bases, and 21 bases lay between the germline ends. This CDR3 comprises 15 residues. The germline gives CDR1 MNHEY, CDR2 SMNVEV (reference sequence). CDR3 sequence (DNA): TGTGCCAGCGCTCTCGACCAGGGAAGCGGGGAGACCCAGTACTTC. Its translation is CASALDQGSGETQYF.

This clone showed up just a few times. The chain couples TRBV7-3 to TRBJ2-1, with TRBD1 identical over 9 bases. This CDR3 has 16 residues. In germline, CDR1 is SGHTA, CDR2 FQGTGA. The V segment lost 5 bases and the J segment 1 base; nucleotides outside the gene matches: 6. DNA of the CDR3: TGTGCCAGCAGCACGGGGACAGGGCGGTCCTACAATGAGCAGTTCTTC. Its protein product is CASSTGTGRSYNEQFF.

This clone was seen just once. The chain combines TRBV9 with TRBJ1-1, with D maybe TRBD1 (6 bases). The CDR3 covers 14 residues. The germline CDR1 and CDR2 sequences are SGDLS and YYNGEE. Trimming removed 6 bases from V and 4 bases from J, with 16 bases in between. Here the CDR3 DNA reads TGTGCCAGCAAAGGGGGGGATGGCGGCACTGAAGCTTTCTTT. Its translation: CASKGGDGGTEAFF.

The V call is TRBV4-2, the J call TRBJ2-1, with 10 bases aligning to TRBD2. Trimming took 4 bases from V and 6 from J; bases not matched to a gene: 3. The CDR3 totals 14 residues. CDR1 is LGHNA, CDR2 YNFKEQ, per germline. The CDR3 reads CASSPSGGANEQFF. The CDR3 region has the DNA TGTGCCAGCAGCCCAAGCGGGGGGGCCAATGAGCAGTTCTTC.

The chain links TRBV11-2 to TRBJ2-2, with D possibly being TRBD2 (7 bases). The CDR3 consists of 17 residues. CDR1 and CDR2 (germline): SGHAT, FQNNGV. The V gene lost 7 bases and the J gene lost 3 bases, with 21 bases spanning the gap. The CDR3 bases are TGTGCCAGCACCTACCTGGGGGGGGGCTCGTACACCGGGGAGCTGTTTTTT. This translates into CASTYLGGGSYTGELFF.

The rearrangement links TRBV5-6 to TRBJ2-1; no clear D. Trimming pared 5 bases from V and 5 bases from J, leaving 8 bases between. The CDR3 length is 12 residues. Germline values: CDR1 SGHDT, CDR2 YYEEEE. This CDR3 reads CASRAQDNEQFF. CDR3 nucleotide sequence: TGTGCCAGCAGGGCTCAGGACAATGAGCAGTTCTTC.

The V call is TRBV5-1, the J call TRBJ2-7; no firm D call. Germline-derived CDR1 and CDR2 are SGHRS and YFSETQ. Trimming removed 1 base from V and 2 bases from J, with 4 bases in between. CDR3 length: 12 amino acids. The CDR3 is CASSLFAYEQYF. The CDR3 coding sequence is TGCGCCAGCAGCTTGTTCGCCTACGAGCAGTACTTC.

This clone was seen more than once but under ten times. V and J are TRBV6-9 and TRBJ2-6; 10 bases agree with TRBD2. The CDR3 covers 16 residues. CDR1 and CDR2 from the germline V gene are MNHGY and SVAAGI. The CDR3 nucleotides are TGTGTCATAGAACTAGCGGGGTACTCTGGGGCCAACGTCCTGACTTTC. It encodes CVIELAGYSGANVLTF.

The V and J genes are TRBV2 and TRBJ2-4; weak D call: TRBD2 (6 bases). V was pared by 0 bases and J by 1 base, with 10 bases between. The CDR3 loop spans 16 amino acids. The germline CDR1 and CDR2 sequences are SNHLY and FYNNEI. The chain's CDR3 is CASSEAVEGAKNIQYF. The CDR3 coding sequence is TGTGCCAGCAGTGAAGCCGTGGAGGGGGCCAAAAACATTCAGTACTTC.

V and J are TRBV5-8 and TRBJ2-7, with TRBD2 identical over 14 bases. The CDR3 consists of 18 residues. With V trimmed by 3 bases and J by 0 bases, 8 bases remained unmatched. The germline V gene has CDR1 SGHTS and CDR2 YDEGEE. The CDR3 nucleotides read TGTGCCAGCAGCTCCCGGACTAGCGGGAGGCCTAGCTCCTACGAGCAGTACTTC. It is translated as CASSSRTSGRPSSYEQYF.

DNA of the CDR3: TGTGCCAGCAGCAGACAGGTGAACACTGAAGCTTTCTTT. Translated, it gives CASSRQVNTEAFF. The V and J genes are TRBV7-9 and TRBJ1-1; D might be TRBD1 (6 bases). V was shortened by 5 bases and J by 0 bases, with 7 bases between the two germline ends. The CDR3 sequence is 13 residues long. Per germline, CDR1 SEHNR and CDR2 FQNEAQ (reference sequence).

In this sample, this clone turned up a few times. V is TRBV29-1 and J is TRBJ2-1, with D tentatively TRBD2 (5 bases). Trimming stripped 5 bases from V and 6 bases from J, with 14 bases between. The CDR3 extends over 13 amino acids. The germline CDR1 and CDR2 sequences are SQVTM and ANQGSEA. CDR3 coding DNA: TGCAGCGTTCTACTCACTAGATCCAATGAGCAGTTCTTC. Translating gives CSVLLTRSNEQFF.

This chain joins TRBV6-5 and TRBJ2-1; no firm D call. Trimming left V 2 bases short and J 0 bases short, with 11 bases between. Germline V gene lookup returns CDR1 MNHEY and CDR2 SVGAGI. This CDR3 has 16 amino acids. The CDR3 DNA reads as TGTGCCAGCAGTTACCCTAGTCTTAGCTCCTACAATGAGCAGTTCTTC. Amino acid sequence: CASSYPSLSSYNEQFF.

The chain has TRBV7-9 and TRBJ2-2, with 9 bases identical to TRBD1. With V trimmed by 5 bases and J by 5 bases, 6 bases remained unmatched. This CDR3 is built from 15 residues. In germline, CDR1 is SEHNR, CDR2 FQNEAQ (reference sequence). CDR3 region: CASSPRQGGTGELFF. The CDR3 nucleotides are TGTGCCAGCAGCCCCCGACAGGGGGGAACCGGGGAGCTGTTTTTT.

The genes are TRBV5-1 and TRBJ1-2, with 7 bases matching TRBD1. V shed 0 bases and J 0 bases; nucleotides not matched to a gene: 5. CDR1 is SGHRS, CDR2 YFSETQ, per germline. There are 16 residues in the CDR3. CDR3 coding DNA: TGCGCCAGCAGCTTGGTCCGGGACAGTTCTAACTATGGCTACACCTTC. Protein product: CASSLVRDSSNYGYTF.

This clone was counted a single time. V and J are TRBV6-1 and TRBJ2-3, with 7 nucleotides matching TRBD1. This CDR3 spans 14 amino acids. V lost 3 bases, J lost 7 bases, and 7 bases stayed unmatched. CDR1 and CDR2 (germline): MNHNS, SASEGT. The CDR3 loop is CASSDEGGRNTQYF. In DNA, the CDR3 is TGTGCCAGCAGTGATGAAGGGGGCCGGAATACGCAGTATTTT.

The chain uses TRBV7-2 and TRBJ2-7; D possibly corresponds to TRBD1 (5 bases). V lost 7 bases and J 1 base, leaving 14 bases between the germline ends. CDR1 is SGHTA, CDR2 FQGNSA, per germline. The CDR3 is made up of 14 amino acids. CDR3 bases: TGTGCCAGCACCGAAGACAGTGCTTCCTACGAGCAGTACTTC. As protein: CASTEDSASYEQYF.

This chain uses TRBV4-3 with TRBJ2-7; 8 positions agree with TRBD1. The ends lost 3 bases at V and 4 bases at J; junction bases unmatched: 8. This CDR3 contains 15 residues. Germline V gene sequence: CDR1 LGHNA, CDR2 YSLEER. This CDR3 reads CASSQGTGASYEQYF. The CDR3 DNA follows: TGCGCCAGCAGCCAGGGGACAGGTGCCTCGTACGAGCAGTACTTC.

The chain employs TRBV5-1 and TRBJ2-5, with TRBD1 matching over 7 bases. Germline CDR1 reads SGHRS; CDR2 reads YFSETQ. J gave up 1 base and V 4 bases, and 7 bases lay outside the gene matches. This CDR3 comprises 15 residues. Written as DNA, the CDR3 is TGCGCCAGCAGCGCAAATACAGGGGCCCAAGAGACCCAGTACTTC. This sequence encodes CASSANTGAQETQYF.

The chain has TRBV6-5 and TRBJ2-6; D possibly corresponds to TRBD2 (5 bases). This CDR3 is 15 amino acids long. V lost 2 bases and J lost 2, with 7 bases in between. From germline, CDR1 is MNHEY and CDR2 SVGAGI. The CDR3 sequence is CASSYERAGANVLTF. CDR3 bases: TGTGCCAGCAGTTACGAGAGGGCTGGGGCCAACGTCCTGACTTTC.

The chain combines TRBV19 with TRBJ2-7; unclear D gene. The CDR3 is 15 amino acids. V lost 3 bases and J lost 0, with 12 bases in between. The germline V gene has CDR1 LNHDA and CDR2 SQIVND (reference sequence). This CDR3 is CASSIDQASSYEQYF. CDR3 coding DNA: TGTGCCAGTAGTATTGACCAGGCGAGCTCCTACGAGCAGTACTTC.

The rearrangement links TRBV30 to TRBJ2-3, with D perhaps matching TRBD2 (5 bases). The CDR3 runs to 15 residues. V was pared by 2 bases and J by 6 bases, with 18 bases between. Germline CDR1 reads GTSNPN; CDR2 reads SVGIG (reference sequence). CDR3 loop: CAWSTRELPTDTQYF. CDR3 nucleotides: TGTGCCTGGAGTACGAGGGAGTTACCCACGGATACGCAGTATTTT.

This chain uses TRBV4-3 with TRBJ2-7; maybe TRBD1 (5 bases). Per germline, CDR1 LGHNA and CDR2 YSLEER. Between the trimmed V and J ends, which lost 0 bases and 7 bases, there was a span of 13 bases. The CDR3 consists of 14 residues. The CDR3 protein is CASSQDTGPGEQYF. The CDR3 region has the DNA TGCGCCAGCAGCCAAGACACGGGCCCAGGGGAGCAGTACTTC.

The V gene is TRBV30, the J gene TRBJ2-5; 12 bases are a match to TRBD2. Germline loops: CDR1 GTSNPN, CDR2 SVGIG (reference sequence). The CDR3 sequence is 15 residues long. V lost 0 bases, J lost 5 bases, and 4 bases stayed unmatched. CDR3 bases: TGTGCCTGGAGTGTACGACTAGCGGGAGTTGAGACCCAGTACTTC. It is translated as CAWSVRLAGVETQYF.

This clone showed up just a few times. The rearrangement links TRBV7-2 to TRBJ2-3; 7 bases align to TRBD2. Germline V CDR1 and CDR2: SGHTA, FQGNSA. V was clipped by 8 bases and J by 7 bases; unmatched bases: 9. This CDR3 is 13 amino acids long. DNA for the CDR3: TGTGCCAGCGGGAGGGACGCGCTCAATACGCAGTATTTT. Encoded protein: CASGRDALNTQYF.

The J gene is TRBJ2-7, the V gene TRBV5-4, with 9 positions matching TRBD2. CDR1 SGHNT and CDR2 YYREEE come from the germline V gene (reference sequence). The V and J ends lost 0 bases and 2 bases, in that order; junction bases with no gene match: 6. The CDR3 covers 16 residues. CDR3 DNA: TGTGCCAGCAGCTTGGCGGGTCTAGCGGGGACCTACGAGCAGTACTTC. This gives the protein CASSLAGLAGTYEQYF.

The J gene is TRBJ2-7, the V gene TRBV18, with 7 bases fitting TRBD1. This CDR3 comprises 16 residues. The germline V gene encodes CDR1 KGHSH and CDR2 LQKENI. The trim removed 3 bases at V and 0 bases at J, leaving 8 bases unmatched. CDR3 sequence (DNA): TGTGCCAGCTCACCCAAGGGGACAGCGAGCTCCTACGAGCAGTACTTC. It yields the protein CASSPKGTASSYEQYF.